This T cell receptor (beta chain) was obtained from a study of blood T cell repertoires in COVID-19. Study summary: Spain, Italy and the United States supplied samples that represented acute and convalescent COVID-19. PBMCs, B-cell-depleted T cells, or T cells provided the cDNA or gDNA that made up the material.

Original analysis: Amplification of reference gene primers provided the estimated nucleated cell counts. Data came from immunoSEQ multiplex PCR; TCRdb stores just in-frame clones and leaves some out. That table supplies the V and J calls and clone size; D and trimming were determined from the DNA. Among 65,000 to 90,000 clones listed, around 88% were seen once. CDR1 is SNHLY and CDR2 is FYNNEI in the germline V gene. The CDR3 sequence is 14 residues long. The junction had 3 bases not matched to a gene; V was cut back by 5 bases and J by 0 bases. Sequenced sample: peripheral blood. The clonotype originates from a man in his fifties or sixties with active COVID-19. V is TRBV2 and J is TRBJ2-7, with TRBD1 matching 8 bases. This CDR3 is CASSSDRGSYEQYF. CDR3 nucleotide sequence: TGTGCCAGCAGTTCCGACAGGGGCTCCTACGAGCAGTACTTC.